This T cell receptor beta chain was documented in a study of blood T cell repertoires in COVID-19. For the study at large: Sites in the United States, Italy and Spain provided acute and convalescent COVID-19 samples. PBMCs, B-cell-depleted T cells, or T cells provided the cDNA or gDNA that made up the material.

Authors' data handling: Reference gene primer amplification gave nucleated cell count estimates. The method was immunoSEQ multiplex PCR; TCRdb's version includes in-frame clones alone and lacks a portion of them. For V, J and clone size, that table is used; D and trimming come from the DNA. In the table there are around 160,000 clones, 80% to 90% of which are singletons. This CDR3 contains 15 residues. V lost 5 bases, J lost 4 bases, and 4 bases stayed unmatched. Germline V gene lookup returns CDR1 SEHNR and CDR2 FQNEAQ (reference sequence). Seattle patients were enrolled while actively infected and followed longitudinally.

The source material was peripheral blood. The chain employs TRBV7-9 and TRBJ2-1, with 11 bases identical to TRBD2. The receptor was isolated from a woman aged 55-69 years with COVID-19, enrolled during active disease. CDR3 in amino acids: CASSPLAGAYNEQFF. CDR3 nucleotides: TGTGCCAGCAGCCCACTAGCGGGGGCATACAATGAGCAGTTCTTC.